This TCR beta chain was profiled in a study of blood T cell repertoires in COVID-19. Study-wide context: There were acute and convalescent COVID-19 samples, and they came from the United States, Italy and Spain. PBMCs, B-cell-depleted T cells, or T cells provided the cDNA or gDNA that made up the material.

Germline V CDR1 and CDR2: SGDLS, YYNGEE. The CDR3 consists of 15 residues. Trimming cost V 0 bases and J 4 bases, with 13 bases left between them. In the source study's methods: Amplification from reference gene primers served as the basis for estimated nucleated cell counts. Only in-frame clones appear in the TCRdb table, and some are missing; sequencing was by immunoSEQ multiplex PCR. V and J calls plus clone size are reproduced from that table; the DNA served to infer D and trimming. The data show 150,000 to 200,000 clones, roughly 90% seen once. J is TRBJ1-1 and V is TRBV9, with a weak D call TRBD1 (6 bases). Sequencing was performed on peripheral blood. This TCR came from a man between 50 and 59 years old with acute or convalescent COVID-19. The CDR3 bases are TGTGCCAGCAGCGTAGCTACGGCGGGGGCCACTGAAGCTTTCTTT. Amino acid sequence: CASSVATAGATEAFF. The full variable domain, with the rest looked up from reference TRBV9 and TRBJ1-1, is DSGVTQTPKHLITATGQRVTLRCSPRSGDLSVYWYQQSLDQGLQFLIQYYNGEERAKGNILERFSAQQFPDLHSELNLSSLELGDSALYFCASSVATAGATEAFFGQGTRLTVV.